Each of the 29 T cell receptor beta chains below was sequenced from the same sample in a study of beta chain features in type 1 diabetes. The investigators reverse transcribed all of the isolated RNA, so they sequenced expressed TCRB transcripts. The protocol was immunoSEQ multiplex PCR, while the TCRdb copy is restricted to in-frame clones and leaves out a portion. The sample consists of about 660,000 clones, over 11% of them appearing once. General observations from the study: For Type 1 diabetes patients, all four CD4+ subsets carried TCRB CDR3s that were moderately but significantly shorter.

Which antigens these TCRs recognize remains unknown. The sample was naive CD4+ T cells from blood. The receptors were sampled from a man aged 18 to 30 with type 1 diabetes.

The genes are TRBV7-2 and TRBJ1-5; D gene ambiguous. V lost 2 bases to trimming and J lost 7 bases, with 9 bases between them. The CDR3 runs 13 residues. Germline CDR1 SGHTA, CDR2 FQGNSA. CDR3 in amino acids: CASSLREWQPQHF. The CDR3 DNA follows: TGTGCCAGCAGCTTAAGAGAGTGGCAGCCCCAGCATTTT. Variable domain in full (rest from reference TRBV7-2 and TRBJ1-5): GAGVSQSPSNKVTEKGKDVELRCDPISGHTALYWYRQSLGQGLEFLIYFQGNSAPDKSGLPSDRFSAERTGGSVSTLTIQRTQQEDSAVYLCASSLREWQPQHFGDGTRLSIL.

There are a few counts of this clone. The gene calls are TRBV9 and TRBJ1-1; 10 bases map to TRBD1. Germline loops: CDR1 SGDLS, CDR2 YYNGEE. This CDR3 comprises 14 residues. Trimming cost V 0 bases and J 5 bases; bases outside gene matches: 1. CDR3 coding DNA: TGTGCCAGCAGCGTAGGACAGGGGGCAACTGAAGCTTTCTTT. This translates into CASSVGQGATEAFF.

The chain joins TRBV30 to TRBJ1-4, with 10 bases identical to TRBD1. The CDR3 length is 15 residues. Germline trimming cut 0 bases from V and 8 bases from J; bases unmatched to any gene: 6. The germline gives CDR1 GTSNPN, CDR2 SVGIG (reference sequence). CDR3 nucleotides: TGTGCCTGGAGTGTACCGGGACAGGGGATAGAAAAACTGTTTTTT. As protein: CAWSVPGQGIEKLFF. Complete variable domain (other parts from reference TRBV30 and TRBJ1-4): SQTIHQWPATLVQPVGSPLSLECTVEGTSNPNLYWYRQAAGRGLQLLFYSVGIGQISSEVPQNLSASRPQDRQFILSSKKLLLSDSGFYLCAWSVPGQGIEKLFFGSGTQLSVL.

This clone has only a few counts. The rearrangement uses TRBV6-1 and TRBJ1-2; possibly TRBD1 for D (6 bases). The CDR3 consists of 15 residues. Germline V gene data show CDR1 as MNHNS and CDR2 as SASEGT. V lost 5 bases, J lost 3 bases, and 16 bases lay in between. The CDR3 reads CASSPEGQLYYGYTF. The CDR3 DNA follows: TGTGCCAGCAGTCCAGAAGGACAGTTGTACTATGGCTACACCTTC.

This chain uses TRBV9 with TRBJ2-3; possibly TRBD1 or TRBD2 for D (5 bases each). The V and J ends lost 4 bases and 2 bases respectively, with 17 bases between them. The germline gives CDR1 SGDLS, CDR2 YYNGEE. This CDR3 comprises 16 residues. CDR3 residues: CASSSYPGANTDTQYF. DNA of the CDR3: TGTGCCAGCAGCTCCTACCCCGGGGCCAACACAGATACGCAGTATTTT.

CDR3 sequence reads: CASSHRGRGAEAFF. The CDR3 nucleotides are TGCGCCAGCAGCCATCGGGGCAGGGGGGCTGAAGCTTTCTTT. This chain uses TRBV4-3 with TRBJ1-1, with 7 bases lining up with TRBD1. Per the germline V gene, CDR1 is LGHNA and CDR2 is YSLEER. The CDR3 runs to 14 residues. The V segment lost 3 bases and the J segment 6 bases; nucleotides outside the gene matches: 7.

The genes are TRBV14 and TRBJ1-6, with a possible D match to TRBD1 (5 bases). The V and J ends lost 1 base and 8 bases respectively, with 15 bases between them. The CDR3 runs to 16 residues. Germline V gives CDR1 SGHDN, CDR2 FVKESK. CDR3 DNA: TGTGCCAGCAGCCAAGGGGAGACAGTAAGGGATTCACCCCTCCACTTT. Amino acids: CASSQGETVRDSPLHF.

The chain recombines TRBV2 with TRBJ2-3; 16 bases line up with TRBD2. Looked up from germline, CDR1 is SNHLY and CDR2 is FYNNEI. The V segment lost 3 bases and the J segment 7 bases; nucleotides outside the gene matches: 4. The CDR3 sequence is 16 residues long. CDR3 sequence reads: CASSEGLAGGPYTQYF. The CDR3 coding sequence is TGTGCCAGCAGTGAGGGACTAGCGGGAGGGCCATATACGCAGTATTTT.

This clone has just a few counts. This chain uses TRBV4-1 with TRBJ2-3; the match to TRBD1 covers 7 bases. Germline assignment: CDR1 MGHRA and CDR2 YSYEKL. J was trimmed by 0 bases and V by 7 bases; bases with no gene match: 7. This CDR3 spans 15 amino acids. This CDR3 is CASNDDRDSTDTQYF. In nucleotides, the CDR3 is TGCGCCAGCAACGACGACAGGGACAGCACAGATACGCAGTATTTT.

This clone was observed a few times. CDR3 DNA: TGTGCCAGCAGTACAGGGGACTATCAGCCCCAGCATTTT. Encoded protein: CASSTGDYQPQHF. The chain links TRBV6-6 to TRBJ1-5, with TRBD1 identical over 7 bases. Germline CDR1 is MNHNY and CDR2 is SVGAGI (reference sequence). Germline trimming cut 5 bases from V and 5 bases from J; bases unmatched to any gene: 3. The CDR3 spans 13 residues.

J is TRBJ2-7 and V is TRBV29-1; 9 bases agree with TRBD2. CDR1 and CDR2 (germline): SQVTM, ANQGSEA. The length of the CDR3 is 14 residues. Trimming took 7 bases from V and 7 from J; bases not matched to a gene: 14. The CDR3 region has the DNA TGCAGCGGTGGGCTAGCGGGGCTACTTGATGAGCAGTACTTC. Translating it yields CSGGLAGLLDEQYF.

This chain connects TRBV27 to TRBJ1-1, with 7 bases lining up with TRBD1. V lost 3 bases and J lost 0; bases outside the gene matches: 4. Germline values: CDR1 MNHEY, CDR2 SMNVEV (reference sequence). The length of the CDR3 is 15 residues. The CDR3 reads CASSFSDRLNTEAFF. Written as DNA, the CDR3 is TGTGCCAGCAGTTTCTCGGACAGGCTGAACACTGAAGCTTTCTTT.

The V gene is TRBV28, the J gene TRBJ2-6; no firm D call. CDR1 and CDR2 (germline): MDHEN, SYDVKM. The CDR3 is 16 amino acids. The V end was cut by 3 bases, the J end by 0 bases, with 9 bases between. The CDR3 sequence: CASSFFSPSGANVLTF. CDR3 DNA sequence: TGTGCCAGCAGTTTCTTCTCGCCCTCTGGGGCCAACGTCCTGACTTTC.

This clone was seen more than once but under ten times. V and J are TRBV30 and TRBJ1-5; a possible D gene is TRBD1 (5 bases). The CDR3 consists of 11 residues. V lost 2 bases, J lost 6 bases, and 5 bases lay in between. Germline V gene data show CDR1 as GTSNPN and CDR2 as SVGIG (reference sequence). The CDR3 spells CAWSQGQPQHF. The CDR3 region has the DNA TGTGCCTGGAGTCAGGGTCAGCCCCAGCATTTT.

The chain recombines TRBV9 with TRBJ2-7; TRBD2 matches 10 bases. CDR1 and CDR2 from the germline V gene are SGDLS and YYNGEE. The CDR3 sequence is 16 residues long. The J segment lost 1 base and the V segment lost 4 bases, leaving 8 bases of the junction unmatched. CDR3 amino acids: CASSLGTSARSYEQYF. The CDR3 coding sequence is TGTGCCAGCAGCCTCGGGACTAGCGCACGGTCCTACGAGCAGTACTTC.

V is TRBV11-2 and J is TRBJ2-2, with a weak D call TRBD1 (6 bases). The V and J ends lost 5 bases and 1 base respectively, with 17 bases between them. The CDR3 is 17 amino acids. Germline CDR1 reads SGHAT; CDR2 reads FQNNGV. The CDR3 nucleotides are TGTGCCAGCAGCCCTCGTCAGACAGGCATGAACACCGGGGAGCTGTTTTTT. Translation: CASSPRQTGMNTGELFF. Looking up the rest from reference TRBV11-2 and TRBJ2-2 gives the full variable domain: EAGVAQSPRYKIIEKRQSVAFWCNPISGHATLYWYQQILGQGPKLLIQFQNNGVVDDSQLPKDRFSAERLKGVDSTLKIQPAKLEDSAVYLCASSPRQTGMNTGELFFGEGSRLTVL.

This rearrangement joins TRBV28 to TRBJ2-7; possibly TRBD1 for D (6 bases). V was clipped by 4 bases and J by 3 bases, with 22 bases between them. The CDR3 has 17 amino acids. CDR1 is MDHEN, CDR2 SYDVKM, per germline. The CDR3 DNA sequence: TGTGCCAGCAGTTCCTCACTCGGGCAGGGGCCCAACTACGAGCAGTACTTC. It yields the protein CASSSSLGQGPNYEQYF.

For the CDR3, the DNA is TGTGCCAGCAGCCAGCAGGGGAACACTGAAGCTTTCTTT. It specifies CASSQQGNTEAFF. The chain uses TRBV16 and TRBJ1-1, with D possibly TRBD1 on 5 matching bases. The CDR3 has 13 residues. Germline CDR1 reads KGHSY; CDR2 reads FQNENV. V was cut by 3 bases and J by 1 base, with 6 bases left in between.

The CDR3: CASAYTDTQYF. DNA for the CDR3: TGTGCCAGCGCCTACACAGATACGCAGTATTTT. The chain couples TRBV7-2 to TRBJ2-3; D is unclear. There are 11 residues in the CDR3. Germline V gene lookup returns CDR1 SGHTA and CDR2 FQGNSA. With 8 bases removed from V and 2 bases from J, the gap between germline ends came to 5 bases.

The chain is built from TRBV10-3 and TRBJ1-1; D might be TRBD1 (5 bases). Looked up from germline, CDR1 is ENHRY and CDR2 is SYGVKD. This CDR3 is 16 amino acids long. V was clipped by 7 bases and J by 0 bases, with 18 bases between them. CDR3 in DNA: TGTGCCATCAAGGGGCTAAATTGGCGGATGAACACTGAAGCTTTCTTT. Its protein product is CAIKGLNWRMNTEAFF.

This chain links TRBV9 with TRBJ2-1; 10 nucleotides agree with TRBD2. Germline CDR1 SGDLS, CDR2 YYNGEE. V lost 2 bases to trimming and J lost 4 bases; unmatched junction nucleotides: 6. The CDR3 contains 16 residues. The CDR3 DNA reads as TGTGCCAGCAGCGTCGTAGCGGGGGGTGGATACAATGAGCAGTTCTTC. It codes for CASSVVAGGGYNEQFF.

The chain employs TRBV27 and TRBJ1-6, with a possible D match to TRBD1 (6 bases). The germline gives CDR1 MNHEY, CDR2 SMNVEV (reference sequence). V lost 0 bases and J lost 3, with 12 bases in between. This CDR3 comprises 17 residues. The DNA of the CDR3 is TGTGCCAGCAGTTTATCGGGTAGGGGGAGCTATAATTCACCCCTCCACTTT. Encoded protein: CASSLSGRGSYNSPLHF.

The sample holds a few counts of this clone. V is TRBV9 and J is TRBJ2-1, with 14 positions matching TRBD2. The V gene end was trimmed by 1 base and the J gene end by 4 bases; junction bases not matched to a gene: 19. This CDR3 region has 22 residues. Germline V gives CDR1 SGDLS, CDR2 YYNGEE. CDR3 DNA sequence: TGTGCCAGCAGCGTATCGTCGACCGGGACTAGCGGGGGCGGAGGGGTTTACAATGAGCAGTTCTTC. This encodes CASSVSSTGTSGGGGVYNEQFF.

The sample holds a few counts of this clone. The rearrangement joins TRBV2 to TRBJ2-7; no reliable D call. The CDR3 consists of 13 residues. The V and J ends lost 4 bases and 8 bases respectively, with 15 bases between them. Germline V gene sequence: CDR1 SNHLY, CDR2 FYNNEI. The CDR3 region has the DNA TGTGCCAGCAGTGCCCTCGGGCCGCGAAAGCAGTACTTC. It encodes CASSALGPRKQYF.

The J gene is TRBJ2-7, the V gene TRBV4-2; D is unresolved. The CDR3 extends over 15 amino acids. Germline V gives CDR1 LGHNA, CDR2 YNFKEQ. The V end was cut by 1 base, the J end by 0 bases, with 10 bases between. CDR3 nucleotides: TGTGCCAGCAGCCAAGTTGACGGGTTCTCCTACGAGCAGTACTTC. Its protein is CASSQVDGFSYEQYF.

This clone was seen more than once but under ten times. This chain links TRBV14 with TRBJ2-7; 7 bases fit TRBD2. Germline V gene sequence: CDR1 SGHDN, CDR2 FVKESK. The V gene end was trimmed by 5 bases and the J gene end by 0 bases; junction bases not matched to a gene: 4. This CDR3 is built from 14 residues. The CDR3 coding sequence is TGTGCCAGCAGCTTCCGGGACTACTCCTACGAGCAGTACTTC. Its translation is CASSFRDYSYEQYF.

The chain joins TRBV4-1 to TRBJ2-5; tentative D call: TRBD2 (6 bases). Germline CDR1 reads MGHRA; CDR2 reads YSYEKL. Trimming removed 1 base at V and 9 bases at J, with 18 bases between. The CDR3 consists of 15 residues. The CDR3 region is CASSQGAPGLGAQYF. The CDR3 coding sequence is TGCGCCAGCAGCCAAGGAGCCCCGGGACTCGGGGCCCAGTACTTC.

This clone turned up a few times. The chain recombines TRBV19 with TRBJ2-1, with 10 bases that match TRBD2. Germline CDR1 LNHDA, CDR2 SQIVND (reference sequence). The CDR3 runs to 16 residues. With 3 bases clipped from V and 4 bases from J, the junction kept 6 bases outside the gene matches. CDR3: CASSMARTSGYNEQFF. In nucleotides, the CDR3 is TGTGCCAGTAGTATGGCCCGGACTAGCGGTTACAATGAGCAGTTCTTC. The variable domain in full, with the rest retrieved from reference TRBV19 and TRBJ2-1, is DGGITQSPKYLFRKEGQNVTLSCEQNLNHDAMYWYRQDPGQGLRLIYYSQIVNDFQKGDIAEGYSVSREKKESFPLTVTSAQKNPTAFYLCASSMARTSGYNEQFFGPGTRLTVL.

V and J are TRBV4-1 and TRBJ2-1; D possibly corresponds to TRBD2 (6 bases). Germline V gives CDR1 MGHRA, CDR2 YSYEKL. The CDR3 runs to 14 residues. V was trimmed by 4 bases and J by 9 bases, leaving 16 bases between them. The CDR3 sequence: CASSLGDSWSEQFF. For the CDR3, the DNA is TGCGCCAGCAGCCTAGGGGACTCATGGAGTGAGCAGTTCTTC.